This T cell receptor (beta chain) was recovered during a study of regulatory T cells in long-lasting Graves disease. This clonotype has a handful of counts. To make TCR beta libraries, researchers used iRepertoire HTBI primers and Arm-PCR of CDR3 regions. TCRdb reanalysed the multiplex PCR reads using MiXCR and keeps one entry per CDR3 protein. In the table there are over 300,000 distinct CDR3 sequences, about 20% of which are singletons. The germline gives CDR1 KGHDR, CDR2 SFDVKD. There are 14 residues in the CDR3. Trimming took 5 bases from V and 1 from J, leaving 9 bases between them. Time point specified: persistent/refractory GD, antithyroid drugs over 5 years with positive TRAb. PBMC-extracted RNA yielded the TCR library.

The rearrangement joins TRBV24-1 to TRBJ2-3, with D tentatively TRBD2 (5 bases). The specimen was peripheral blood mononuclear cells (PBMCs), collected when the disease was refractory, from a patient treated with antithyroid drugs. This sequence originates from a female donor with Graves disease. The CDR3 loop is CATSAGVGTDTQYF. In DNA, the CDR3 is TGTGCCACCAGTGCCGGGGTTGGCACAGATACGCAGTATTTT.